The 21 T cell receptor beta chains listed next were all sequenced from one sample in a study of shared clonotypes between healthy human individuals. Sequenced by immunoSEQ multiplex PCR; TCRdb stores in-frame clones only, minus some. The sample carries 2,500,000 or so clones, about nine tenths recorded once. Sequenced: naive CD4+ T cells from PBMCs. The subset here: CD45RA+ positively selected. These receptors all come from a man aged 18 to 30 in good health. Some clones in this sample may be carry-over from other donors' samples.

The J gene is TRBJ2-3, the V gene TRBV6-1, with D tentatively TRBD1 or TRBD2 (5 bases each). V gave up 2 bases and J gave up 5 bases, with 8 bases separating them. The CDR3 runs to 13 residues. The germline V gene has CDR1 MNHNS and CDR2 SASEGT. CDR3 loop: CASSERGEDTQYF. CDR3 nucleotide sequence: TGTGCCAGCAGTGAAAGAGGGGAAGATACGCAGTATTTT.

The V call is TRBV7-2, the J call TRBJ2-5, with D tentatively TRBD1 or TRBD2 (5 bases each). Trimming stripped 4 bases from V and 4 bases from J, with 7 bases between. Germline V lookup: CDR1 SGHTA, CDR2 FQGNSA. The CDR3 length is 12 residues. In DNA form, the CDR3 reads TGTGCCAGCAGCTCAGGGACAGAGACCCAGTACTTC. It specifies CASSSGTETQYF.

The chain combines TRBV7-2 with TRBJ2-6; D not certain. Germline V CDR1 and CDR2: SGHTA, FQGNSA. The CDR3 is made up of 15 amino acids. Trimming removed 5 bases from V and 1 base from J, with 9 bases in between. The CDR3, as DNA: TGTGCCAGCAGCCCCCGACTTTCTGGGGCCAACGTCCTGACTTTC. Protein sequence: CASSPRLSGANVLTF.

This clone was seen a single time. This sequence joins TRBV6-6 and TRBJ2-5, with a tentative D call TRBD1 (5 bases). This CDR3 comprises 16 residues. Germline-derived CDR1 and CDR2 are MNHNY and SVGAGI (reference sequence). V gave up 2 bases and J gave up 1 base, with 14 bases separating them. CDR3 sequence reads: CASSYQHTGSQETQYF. The CDR3 bases are TGTGCCAGCAGTTACCAACACACAGGCTCCCAAGAGACCCAGTACTTC.

This rearrangement joins TRBV28 to TRBJ1-2, with TRBD1 as a possible D gene (5 bases). CDR3 length equals 14 residues. Deletions cut 7 bases from V and 5 bases from J, with 17 bases between. Germline-derived CDR1 and CDR2 are MDHEN and SYDVKM. The CDR3 spells CASITGGLWYGYTF. CDR3 nucleotides: TGTGCCAGCATTACCGGGGGACTTTGGTATGGCTACACCTTC.

The chain employs TRBV7-9 and TRBJ1-4, with D possibly being TRBD1 (5 bases). Germline lookup yields CDR1 SEHNR and CDR2 FQNEAQ (reference sequence). CDR3 size: 14 residues. V was shortened by 6 bases and J by 8 bases, with 16 bases between the two germline ends. The CDR3 sequence: CASRKRGVGEKLFF. The CDR3 nucleotides are TGTGCCAGCAGAAAACGGGGGGTAGGGGAAAAACTGTTTTTT.

The rearrangement uses TRBV27 and TRBJ2-2, with 12 positions matching TRBD2. V trimming: 5 bases; J trimming: 2 bases; junction bases outside the gene matches: 15. This CDR3 is 20 amino acids long. The germline V gene has CDR1 MNHEY and CDR2 SMNVEV (reference sequence). CDR3 in amino acids: CASSLKPRLAGVTNTGELFF. Written as DNA, the CDR3 is TGTGCCAGCAGTCTAAAACCACGACTAGCGGGAGTAACCAACACCGGGGAGCTGTTTTTT.

The J gene is TRBJ1-1, the V gene TRBV28; 10 positions agree with TRBD1. Germline-derived CDR1 and CDR2 are MDHEN and SYDVKM. This CDR3 is 13 amino acids long. The V gene end was trimmed by 5 bases and the J gene end by 11 bases; junction bases not matched to a gene: 8. CDR3 DNA sequence: TGTGCCAGCAGTGGGACAGGGGCGCTCGGGGCTTTCTTT. It yields the protein CASSGTGALGAFF.

The rearrangement links TRBV6-6 to TRBJ2-1; 12 bases fit TRBD2. CDR1 is MNHNY, CDR2 SVGAGI, per germline (reference sequence). V shed 6 bases, J shed 7 bases, and the junction held 7 bases outside the gene matches. The CDR3 consists of 15 residues. The CDR3 is CASRKPSGRANEQFF. The CDR3 DNA is TGTGCCAGCAGGAAACCTAGCGGGAGGGCTAATGAGCAGTTCTTC.

This clone was counted once. The V gene is TRBV9, the J gene TRBJ2-7; a possible D gene is TRBD2 (5 bases). Germline assignment: CDR1 SGDLS and CDR2 YYNGEE. V was shortened by 4 bases and J by 5 bases, with 22 bases between the two germline ends. The CDR3 has 16 residues. CDR3 in DNA: TGTGCCAGCAGCCTTAGGGAGTGGAGCGTCGGAAACGAGCAGTACTTC. It translates to CASSLREWSVGNEQYF.

Comments on this clone: Other DNA sequences within the sample encode an identical CDR3. The V gene is TRBV5-1, the J gene TRBJ2-1, with 12 positions matching TRBD2. V was pared by 3 bases and J by 7 bases, with 5 bases of the junction left unmatched. The V gene's germline CDR1 is SGHRS and CDR2 YFSETQ. The CDR3 has 15 residues. CDR3 sequence: CASSSLAGGPNEQFF. In DNA form, the CDR3 reads TGCGCCAGCAGCTCCCTAGCGGGAGGGCCTAATGAGCAGTTCTTC.

This clone was seen only a few times. Other DNA sequences in the sample encode the same CDR3. The rearrangement uses TRBV5-1 and TRBJ2-1; the D gene is possibly TRBD1 (6 bases). This CDR3 spans 13 amino acids. Trimming pared 4 bases from V and 4 bases from J, leaving 9 bases between. CDR1 SGHRS and CDR2 YFSETQ come from the germline V gene. CDR3 region: CASSLGQYNEQFF. The CDR3 DNA follows: TGCGCCAGCAGCCTAGGACAGTACAATGAGCAGTTCTTC.

This clone has only one observation. The chain employs TRBV4-1 and TRBJ2-1, with TRBD2 matching over 11 bases. The CDR3 spans 18 residues. Germline assignment: CDR1 MGHRA and CDR2 YSYEKL. V shed 2 bases and J 1 base; nucleotides not matched to a gene: 7. CDR3 DNA: TGCGCCAGCAGCCAACGACTAGCGGGACTCTATTCCTACAATGAGCAGTTCTTC. It yields the protein CASSQRLAGLYSYNEQFF.

This sequence joins TRBV28 and TRBJ2-1; D perhaps matches TRBD2 (6 bases). Germline V gene data show CDR1 as MDHEN and CDR2 as SYDVKM. This CDR3 region has 15 residues. V was cut by 3 bases and J by 6 bases, with 15 bases left in between. The CDR3 loop reads CASSFAGLRANEQFF. The CDR3 DNA reads as TGTGCCAGCAGTTTTGCTGGACTAAGGGCCAATGAGCAGTTCTTC.

With respect to this clone: Distinct nucleotide sequences in the sample also encode this CDR3. The chain links TRBV2 to TRBJ2-5; D unclear. Deletions cut 1 base from V and 1 base from J, with 7 bases between. The germline CDR1 and CDR2 sequences are SNHLY and FYNNEI. CDR3 length equals 14 residues. The chain's CDR3 is CASSEGTSQETQYF. The CDR3 region has the DNA TGTGCCAGCAGTGAAGGAACGAGCCAAGAGACCCAGTACTTC.

In its sample, this clone was seen once. The chain employs TRBV11-2 and TRBJ1-5; the D gene is possibly TRBD1 (5 bases). Trimming took off 5 bases at V and 9 bases at J, with 11 bases between the two ends. The germline CDR1 and CDR2 sequences are SGHAT and FQNNGV. The CDR3 runs 12 residues. CDR3 protein: CASSRGQGPQHF. CDR3 nucleotides: TGTGCCAGCAGCCGAGGGCAGGGGCCCCAGCATTTT.

The chain is built from TRBV11-2 and TRBJ1-2, with 8 bases matching TRBD1. Per the germline V gene, CDR1 is SGHAT and CDR2 is FQNNGV. This CDR3 has 15 residues. Trimming at V came to 7 bases and at J to 5 bases, leaving 12 bases not matched to a gene. The CDR3 spells CASILLAGGGYGYTF. In DNA, the CDR3 is TGTGCCAGCATCCTACTTGCAGGGGGCGGATATGGCTACACCTTC.

The genes are TRBV6-1 and TRBJ1-4; D is undetermined. The length of the CDR3 is 13 residues. Germline CDR1 and CDR2: MNHNS and SASEGT. V shed 1 base and J shed 10 bases, with 10 bases lying between them. The CDR3 DNA reads as TGTGCCAGCAGTGAAGTCATGGCGGGAAAACTGTTTTTT. Protein product: CASSEVMAGKLFF.

The rearrangement links TRBV28 to TRBJ1-5; the D is unclear. V dropped 5 bases and J dropped 2 bases, with 10 bases sitting between them. CDR1 and CDR2 (germline): MDHEN, SYDVKM. The CDR3 is 14 residues long. CDR3 DNA: TGTGCCAGCAGTCTACTGTATGGCAATCAGCCCCAGCATTTT. This translates into CASSLLYGNQPQHF.

V usage is TRBV4-3 and J usage is TRBJ2-1; TRBD2 aligns across 9 bases. The CDR3 sequence is 17 residues long. V lost 1 base, J lost 0 bases, and 4 bases stayed unmatched. Germline V gene lookup returns CDR1 LGHNA and CDR2 YSLEER. The CDR3 coding sequence is TGCGCCAGCAGCCAAGGTAGCGGGAGAGGCTCCTACAATGAGCAGTTCTTC. This sequence encodes CASSQGSGRGSYNEQFF.

The chain carries TRBV7-6 and TRBJ2-2; tentatively, D is TRBD1 (6 bases). Trimming cost V 1 base and J 3 bases, with 18 bases left between them. CDR3 length equals 18 residues. CDR1 SGHVS and CDR2 FNYEAQ come from the germline V gene. The CDR3 sequence is CASSLEDRLVNYTGELFF. DNA of the CDR3: TGTGCCAGCAGCTTAGAAGACAGGTTAGTTAATTACACCGGGGAGCTGTTTTTT. Complete variable domain (other parts from reference TRBV7-6 and TRBJ2-2): GAGVSQSPRYKVTKRGQDVALRCDPISGHVSLYWYRQALGQGPEFLTYFNYEAQQDKSGLPNDRFSAERPEGSISTLTIQRTEQRDSAMYRCASSLEDRLVNYTGELFFGEGSRLTVL.